This is a list of T cell receptor beta chains from one sample in a study of blood T cells in healthy people across ages. TCRdb re-analysed the 5' RACE reads in MiXCR, keeping a single row per CDR3 protein. The sample lists some 370,000 distinct CDR3 sequences, about 49% occurring once. Sequencing used blood. The receptor source for this set is a man aged 55 to 69 in good health. CDR3s include the opening cysteine and the closing phenylalanine or tryptophan. A D gene is named only where the DNA matches it firmly. Some rows mark clone size as missing; the rest say once, few, many or name a class of expanded clone.

TRBJ2-1 TRBV7-2 . . TGTGCCAGCAGCTTAGTAGGTGGGGACGGGCAGTTCTTC CASSLVGGDGQFF
TRBJ2-4 TRBV28 . few TGTGCCAGCAGTGCACCATTTAGGGATGGCAAAAACATTCAGTACTTC CASSAPFRDGKNIQYF
TRBJ2-7 TRBV6-1 . few TGTGCCAGCAGTGAGGGAGGTGTCTACGAGCAGTACTTC CASSEGGVYEQYF
TRBJ2-5 TRBV24-1 TRBD1 . TGTGCCACCAGGGGACAGGGGGAGGGTGAGCAGTACTTC CATRGQGEGEQYF
TRBJ2-1 TRBV12-3/TRBV12-4 . . TGTGCCAGCAGTTTCGGGCCCCTAAATGAGCAGTTCTTC CASSFGPLNEQFF
TRBJ2-7 TRBV6-2/TRBV6-3 TRBD1 . TGTGCCAGCAGTTGGACAGGGGACTACGAGCAGTACTTC CASSWTGDYEQYF
TRBJ2-5 TRBV20-1 TRBD1 . TGCAGTGCTCCTTGGGGACAGGGGATTACCTACGGGCAGTACTTC CSAPWGQGITYGQYF
TRBJ1-1 TRBV7-2 . . TGTGCCAGCAGCTTTGAAACTTACGGCACTGAAGCTTTCTTT CASSFETYGTEAFF
TRBJ2-1 TRBV6-5 TRBD2 once TGTGCCAGCAGTATGACCGGGACTAGTGTGTATGAGCAGTTCTTC CASSMTGTSVYEQFF
TRBJ2-7 TRBV10-1 . few TGCGCCAGCAGTCGGATCCACGAGCAGTACTTC CASSRIHEQYF
TRBJ2-7 TRBV4-2 TRBD1 many TGTGCCAGCAGCCAAGATATCGTGACAGGGGGTGCCTACGAGCAGTACTTC CASSQDIVTGGAYEQYF
TRBJ2-1 TRBV20-1 TRBD2 . TGCAGTGCTAGAGATCCCCGGGGGGGCTCCTACAGTGAGCAGTTCTTC CSARDPRGGSYSEQFF
TRBJ1-5 TRBV27 . . TGTGCCAGCAGTTTCGGCCCCTATAGCAATCAGCCCCAGCATTTT CASSFGPYSNQPQHF
TRBJ2-1 TRBV5-1 . . TGCGCCAGCAGCTTACGGGACACGGTGAGCAAGGAGCAGTTCTTC CASSLRDTVSKEQFF
TRBJ1-6 TRBV6-5 . . TGTGCCAGCACTACCACGCCCCCAACATATCCCCTCCACTTT CASTTTPPTYPLHF
TRBJ2-3 TRBV2 . . TGTGCCAGCAGAGCTAGCGGACAGAACACAGATACGCAGTATTTT CASRASGQNTDTQYF
TRBJ2-7 TRBV28 . . TGTGCCAGTAAAAGGGGGTTGTACGAGCAGTACTTC CASKRGLYEQYF
TRBJ2-7 TRBV10-3 . few TGTGCCATCCTGCGGGCAGGGGTGGGCTACGAGCAGTACTTC CAILRAGVGYEQYF
TRBJ2-7 TRBV7-2 TRBD1 few TGTGCCAGCAGCCTATCGACAGGGGGGGGCGAGCAGTACTTC CASSLSTGGGEQYF
TRBJ2-5 TRBV29-1 . few TGCAGCGTTGAGGGGAGCGGTGAGGTAGAGACCCAGTACTTC CSVEGSGEVETQYF
TRBJ2-3 TRBV29-1 . few TGCAGCGTTCGTGGCAGGAGCACAGATACGCAGTATTTT CSVRGRSTDTQYF
TRBJ2-6 TRBV20-1 . . TGCAGTGCTAGAGATGCCGGGGGCTCTGGGGCCAACGTCCTGACTTTC CSARDAGGSGANVLTF